Shown below are 20 T cell receptor beta chains from a single sample sequenced in a study of OX40 agonist ivuxolimab in advanced cancers. Method: immunoSEQ multiplex PCR; TCRdb's copy keeps in-frame clones and lacks some. The sample lists about 60,000 clones; 86% were seen once. Sample: CD4+ or CD8+ T cells sorted from blood, taken in a trial of the OX40 agonist ivuxolimab. Every receptor here comes from an adult with an advanced solid tumor such as melanoma, head and neck, liver or kidney cancer.

The chain employs TRBV11-2 and TRBJ2-7; D is undetermined. The germline CDR1 and CDR2 sequences are SGHAT and FQNNGV. This CDR3 spans 14 amino acids. V lost 0 bases and J 5 bases, leaving 11 bases between the germline ends. The CDR3 DNA sequence: TGTGCCAGCAGCTTAGAACCCTCCGGCCACGAGCAGTACTTC. Its protein is CASSLEPSGHEQYF. The entire variable domain, with the rest obtained from reference TRBV11-2 and TRBJ2-7, is as follows: EAGVAQSPRYKIIEKRQSVAFWCNPISGHATLYWYQQILGQGPKLLIQFQNNGVVDDSQLPKDRFSAERLKGVDSTLKIQPAKLEDSAVYLCASSLEPSGHEQYFGPGTRLTVT.

The rearrangement links TRBV7-2 to TRBJ2-7; 9 positions match TRBD1. The CDR3 totals 15 residues. J lost 6 bases, V lost 3 bases, and 9 bases had no gene match. The germline V gene has CDR1 SGHTA and CDR2 FQGNSA. CDR3: CASSFEVGQGSEQYF. CDR3 nucleotides: TGTGCCAGCAGCTTCGAGGTGGGACAGGGTTCCGAGCAGTACTTC.

The chain links TRBV9 to TRBJ1-3; tentatively, D is TRBD1 (6 bases). V was clipped by 2 bases and J by 4 bases, with 19 bases between them. This CDR3 contains 17 residues. In germline, CDR1 is SGDLS, CDR2 YYNGEE. The CDR3 coding sequence is TGTGCCAGCAGCGTTCGACAGGAACCCTCCTCCGGAAACACCATATATTTT. Its protein product is CASSVRQEPSSGNTIYF.

This clone was seen a single time. The chain couples TRBV9 to TRBJ2-5; no firm D call. Trimming removed 4 bases from V and 1 base from J, with 11 bases in between. Germline V lookup: CDR1 SGDLS, CDR2 YYNGEE. The length of the CDR3 is 14 residues. CDR3 in DNA: TGTGCCAGCAGCACCAGCGCCCTCCAAGAGACCCAGTACTTC. Encoded protein: CASSTSALQETQYF.

The chain is built from TRBV5-1 and TRBJ2-2; D is ambiguous. Germline-derived CDR1 and CDR2 are SGHRS and YFSETQ. Trimming took off 6 bases at V and 1 base at J, with 10 bases between the two ends. The CDR3 is 14 amino acids. CDR3 sequence reads: CASNLLRNTGELFF. Here the CDR3 DNA reads TGCGCCAGCAACCTCCTCAGGAACACCGGGGAGCTGTTTTTT.

The chain employs TRBV5-5 and TRBJ2-7; a possible D gene is TRBD1 (6 bases). Germline CDR1 reads SGHKS; CDR2 reads YYEKEE (reference sequence). The CDR3 length is 15 residues. V lost 5 bases to trimming and J lost 4 bases, with 19 bases between them. CDR3 bases: TGTGCCAGCAGTTTAAGCCCCGGGACACTATACGAGCAGTACTTC. Amino acid sequence: CASSLSPGTLYEQYF.

The rearrangement joins TRBV27 to TRBJ2-1; no clear D. Germline values: CDR1 MNHEY, CDR2 SMNVEV (reference sequence). The V end lost 2 bases, the J end lost 0 bases, and 11 bases lay between the germline ends. The CDR3 length is 16 residues. The CDR3, as DNA: TGTGCCAGCAGTTTACAGGAGAGGAGCTCCTACAATGAGCAGTTCTTC. Translated: CASSLQERSSYNEQFF.

This chain connects TRBV18 to TRBJ2-1; no clear D gene. V lost 6 bases, J lost 4 bases, and 4 bases lay in between. The CDR3 is 11 amino acids. The germline CDR1 and CDR2 sequences are KGHSH and LQKENI. This CDR3 reads CASSIYNEQFF. CDR3 nucleotide sequence: TGTGCCAGCTCCATTTACAATGAGCAGTTCTTC.

The genes are TRBV9 and TRBJ2-6; no reliable D call. The germline V gene has CDR1 SGDLS and CDR2 YYNGEE. The V end was cut by 4 bases, the J end by 1 base, with 12 bases between. There are 16 residues in the CDR3. The CDR3 region has the DNA TGTGCCAGCAGCCCCCCCCGCTCTTCTGGGGCCAACGTCCTGACTTTC. Translation: CASSPPRSSGANVLTF. The full variable domain, completed using reference TRBV9 and TRBJ2-6, is DSGVTQTPKHLITATGQRVTLRCSPRSGDLSVYWYQQSLDQGLQFLIQYYNGEERAKGNILERFSAQQFPDLHSELNLSSLELGDSALYFCASSPPRSSGANVLTFGAGSRLTVL.

This clone was counted a single time. The J gene is TRBJ1-5, the V gene TRBV19; 10 bases are shared with TRBD1. J gave up 2 bases and V 10 bases, and 5 bases lay outside the gene matches. The CDR3 is 14 amino acids. Germline V gene data show CDR1 as LNHDA and CDR2 as SQIVND (reference sequence). The CDR3 loop is CATQTGGGNQPQHF. The CDR3 DNA sequence: TGTGCCACCCAGACAGGGGGCGGCAATCAGCCCCAGCATTTT.

The chain links TRBV29-1 to TRBJ1-5; 11 positions agree with TRBD1. V dropped 6 bases and J dropped 7; count of bases not matched to a gene: 11. CDR1 SQVTM and CDR2 ANQGSEA come from the germline V gene. This CDR3 region has 15 residues. The CDR3 sequence: CSVQSSGTGGQPQHF. CDR3 in DNA: TGCAGCGTCCAATCTTCCGGGACAGGGGGACAGCCCCAGCATTTT. The variable domain in full, completed from reference TRBV29-1 and TRBJ1-5, reads SAVISQKPSRDICQRGTSLTIQCQVDSQVTMMFWYRQQPGQSLTLIATANQGSEATYESGFVIDKFPISRPNLTFSTLTVSNMSPEDSSIYLCSVQSSGTGGQPQHFGDGTRLSIL.

The V and J genes are TRBV19 and TRBJ2-1; D is perhaps TRBD1 (7 bases). Trimming took off 1 base at V and 5 bases at J, with 21 bases between the two ends. The CDR3 totals 18 residues. CDR1 LNHDA and CDR2 SQIVND come from the germline V gene (reference sequence). This chain's CDR3 is CASSIGWRGRATNNEQFF. For the CDR3, the DNA is TGTGCCAGTAGTATAGGGTGGAGGGGGCGCGCCACCAACAATGAGCAGTTCTTC.

The CDR3 sequence is CASSDSPNRQKGPLYSNQPQHF. The CDR3 DNA is TGTGCCAGCAGTGACTCGCCAAACCGTCAAAAGGGCCCTCTTTATAGCAATCAGCCCCAGCATTTT. The V gene is TRBV6-4, the J gene TRBJ1-5; D unclear. In germline, CDR1 is MRHNA, CDR2 SNTAGT. This CDR3 is 22 amino acids long. Between the trimmed V and J ends, which lost 0 bases and 0 bases, there was a span of 27 bases.

The chain employs TRBV14 and TRBJ2-2; D possibly uses TRBD1 or TRBD2 (5 bases each). Trimming cost V 1 base and J 6 bases, with 15 bases left between them. Germline V gene sequence: CDR1 SGHDN, CDR2 FVKESK. The CDR3 covers 16 residues. The CDR3, as DNA: TGTGCCAGCAGCCAAGCTGGGACCATCTCGCCCGGGGAGCTGTTTTTT. Protein product: CASSQAGTISPGELFF.

V and J are TRBV5-1 and TRBJ2-3; tentatively, D is TRBD1 or TRBD2 (5 bases each). The germline V and J ends were trimmed by 2 bases and 2 bases, with 15 bases remaining between them. Germline V gene lookup returns CDR1 SGHRS and CDR2 YFSETQ. The CDR3 contains 16 residues. CDR3 loop: CASSFGAGSNTDTQYF. CDR3 nucleotide sequence: TGCGCCAGCAGCTTTGGGGCGGGCTCGAACACAGATACGCAGTATTTT.

The V and J genes are TRBV10-3 and TRBJ1-2, with D possibly being TRBD1 (5 bases). From germline, CDR1 is ENHRY and CDR2 SYGVKD. The CDR3 totals 13 residues. V was pared by 2 bases and J by 11 bases, with 15 bases between. This CDR3 reads CAISEAKGRGYTF. The CDR3 coding sequence is TGTGCCATCAGTGAGGCCAAGGGGCGCGGGTACACCTTC.

This chain connects TRBV29-1 to TRBJ2-1, with 14 bases matching TRBD2. Per the germline V gene, CDR1 is SQVTM and CDR2 is ANQGSEA. This CDR3 is built from 14 residues. V was clipped by 4 bases and J by 7 bases; unmatched bases: 3. The CDR3 protein is CSVGRLAGGNEQFF. For the CDR3, the DNA is TGCAGCGTTGGTCGACTAGCGGGAGGGAATGAGCAGTTCTTC.

V is TRBV5-4 and J is TRBJ1-3; 8 nucleotides align to TRBD1. CDR3 length: 16 residues. Germline V gene sequence: CDR1 SGHNT, CDR2 YYREEE (reference sequence). V shed 0 bases, J shed 1 base, and the junction held 3 bases outside the gene matches. The CDR3 protein is CASSLAWTGSGNTIYF. As DNA, the CDR3 is TGTGCCAGCAGCTTGGCGTGGACAGGGTCTGGAAACACCATATATTTT.

This chain joins TRBV5-6 and TRBJ1-1; 7 bases map to TRBD1. V lost 0 bases and J lost 3; bases outside the gene matches: 8. The CDR3 is 16 residues long. CDR1 is SGHDT, CDR2 YYEEEE, per germline. The CDR3: CASSLAQDRFDTEAFF. Here the CDR3 DNA reads TGTGCCAGCAGCTTGGCCCAGGACAGGTTCGACACTGAAGCTTTCTTT.

This chain connects TRBV19 to TRBJ2-3; D may be TRBD2 (5 bases). The CDR3 consists of 13 residues. V gave up 6 bases and J gave up 6 bases, with 13 bases separating them. Germline V gives CDR1 LNHDA, CDR2 SQIVND (reference sequence). CDR3 region: CASSSLSGDTQYF. As DNA, the CDR3 is TGTGCCAGTAGCTCACTTTCGGGGGATACGCAGTATTTT.